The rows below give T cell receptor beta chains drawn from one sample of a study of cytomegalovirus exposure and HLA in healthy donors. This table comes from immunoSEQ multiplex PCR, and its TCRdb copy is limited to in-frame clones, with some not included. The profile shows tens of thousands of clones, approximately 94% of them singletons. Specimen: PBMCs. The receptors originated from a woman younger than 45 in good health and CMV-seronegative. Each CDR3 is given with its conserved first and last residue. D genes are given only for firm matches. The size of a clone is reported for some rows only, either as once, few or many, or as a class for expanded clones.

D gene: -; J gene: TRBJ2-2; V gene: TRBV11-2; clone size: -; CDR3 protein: CASSADMSGELFF; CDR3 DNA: TGTGCCAGCAGCGCGGACATGAGCGGGGAGCTGTTTTTT
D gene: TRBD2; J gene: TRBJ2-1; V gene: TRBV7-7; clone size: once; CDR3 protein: CASSLAGTSGLNEQFF; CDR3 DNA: TGTGCTAGCAGCTTAGCTGGGACTAGCGGACTCAATGAGCAGTTCTTC
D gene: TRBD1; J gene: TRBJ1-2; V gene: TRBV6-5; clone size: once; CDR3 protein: CASSQQGFGYTF; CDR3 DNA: TGTGCCAGCAGCCAACAGGGGTTCGGCTACACCTTC
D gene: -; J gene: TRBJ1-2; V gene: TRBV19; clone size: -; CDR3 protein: CASVAERGYGYTF; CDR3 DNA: TGTGCCAGTGTGGCAGAGAGAGGCTATGGCTACACCTTC
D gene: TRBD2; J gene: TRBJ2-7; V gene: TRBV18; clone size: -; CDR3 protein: CASSSTSGRVEQYF; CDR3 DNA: TGTGCCAGCTCGTCGACTAGCGGGAGGGTGGAGCAGTACTTC
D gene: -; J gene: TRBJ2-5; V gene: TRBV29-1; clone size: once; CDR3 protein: CSVPDREGQETQYF; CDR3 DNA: TGCAGCGTACCGGACAGAGAGGGTCAAGAGACCCAGTACTTC
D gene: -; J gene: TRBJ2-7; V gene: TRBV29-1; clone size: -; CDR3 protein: CSVGDGGGNEQYF; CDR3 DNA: TGCAGCGTTGGTGATGGTGGGGGGAACGAGCAGTACTTC
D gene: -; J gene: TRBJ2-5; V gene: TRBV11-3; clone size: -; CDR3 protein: CASSLGELAQETQYF; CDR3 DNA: TGTGCCAGCAGCTTAGGCGAACTAGCCCAAGAGACCCAGTACTTC
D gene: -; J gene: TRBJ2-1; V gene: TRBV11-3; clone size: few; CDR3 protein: CASSLQTFNEQFF; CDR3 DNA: TGTGCCAGCAGCTTACAGACTTTCAATGAGCAGTTCTTC
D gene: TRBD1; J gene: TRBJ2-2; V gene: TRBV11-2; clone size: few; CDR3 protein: CASSSTGDRTGELFF; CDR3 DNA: TGTGCCAGCAGCTCCACAGGGGATCGCACCGGGGAGCTGTTTTTT
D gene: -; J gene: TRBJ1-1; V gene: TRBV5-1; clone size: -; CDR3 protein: CASSLEGTPNTEAFF; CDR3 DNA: TGCGCCAGCAGCTTGGAGGGGACTCCGAACACTGAAGCTTTCTTT
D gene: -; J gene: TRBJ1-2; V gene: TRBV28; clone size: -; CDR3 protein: CASSADKPYGYTF; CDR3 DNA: TGTGCCAGCAGCGCTGACAAGCCCTATGGCTACACCTTC
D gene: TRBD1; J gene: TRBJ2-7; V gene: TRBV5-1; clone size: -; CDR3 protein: CASSPGDREFYEQYF; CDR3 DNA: TGCGCCAGCAGCCCCGGAGACAGGGAGTTCTACGAGCAGTACTTC
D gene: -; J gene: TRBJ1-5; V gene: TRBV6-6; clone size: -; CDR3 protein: CASSYGSAGLQPQHF; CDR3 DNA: TGTGCCAGCAGTTACGGGTCGGCAGGTCTTCAGCCCCAGCATTTT
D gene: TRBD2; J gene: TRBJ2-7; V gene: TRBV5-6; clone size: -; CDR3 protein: CASSLETSGPSSYEQYF; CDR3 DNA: TGTGCCAGCAGCTTGGAAACTAGCGGGCCAAGCTCCTACGAGCAGTACTTC
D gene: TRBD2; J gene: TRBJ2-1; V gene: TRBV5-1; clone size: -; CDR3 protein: CASNNLAGVKTEQFF; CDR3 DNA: TGCGCCAGCAATAACCTAGCGGGAGTAAAGACTGAGCAGTTCTTC
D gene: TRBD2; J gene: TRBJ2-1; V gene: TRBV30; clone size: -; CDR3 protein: CAWRPTGGGVAQFF; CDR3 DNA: TGTGCCTGGAGGCCGACGGGAGGGGGGGTGGCGCAGTTCTTC
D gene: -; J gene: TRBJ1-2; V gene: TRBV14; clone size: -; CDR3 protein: CASSWQDGGDYGYTF; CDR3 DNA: TGTGCCAGCAGCTGGCAGGATGGAGGGGACTATGGCTACACCTTC
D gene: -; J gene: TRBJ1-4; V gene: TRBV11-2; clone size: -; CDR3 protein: CASSLSTNEKLFF; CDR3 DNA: TGTGCCAGCAGCTTGTCGACTAATGAAAAACTGTTTTTT
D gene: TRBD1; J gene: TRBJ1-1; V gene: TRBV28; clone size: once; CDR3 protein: CASRTSGGTLGTEAFF; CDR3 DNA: TGTGCCAGCAGAACTTCAGGGGGGACGTTAGGCACTGAAGCTTTCTTT
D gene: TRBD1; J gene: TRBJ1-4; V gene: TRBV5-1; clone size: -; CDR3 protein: CASRKSTGDHEKLFF; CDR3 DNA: TGCGCCAGCCGGAAGTCGACAGGGGATCATGAAAAACTGTTTTTT
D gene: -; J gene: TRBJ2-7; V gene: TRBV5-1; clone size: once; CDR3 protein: CASSKGTSQFYEQYF; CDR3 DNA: TGCGCCAGCAGCAAGGGGACTTCTCAATTCTACGAGCAGTACTTC
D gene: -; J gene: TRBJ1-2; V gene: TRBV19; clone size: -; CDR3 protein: CATLVGGTNYGYTF; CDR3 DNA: TGTGCCACCCTGGTCGGGGGGACTAACTATGGCTACACCTTC
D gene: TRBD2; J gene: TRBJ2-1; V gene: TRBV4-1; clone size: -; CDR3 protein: CASSQTSFTSGGYNEQFF; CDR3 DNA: TGCGCCAGCAGCCAGACTAGCTTTACTAGCGGGGGTTACAATGAGCAGTTCTTC
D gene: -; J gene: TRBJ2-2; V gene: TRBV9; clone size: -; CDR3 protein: CASSSGDTGELFF; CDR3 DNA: TGTGCCAGCAGCTCGGGGGACACCGGGGAGCTGTTTTTT
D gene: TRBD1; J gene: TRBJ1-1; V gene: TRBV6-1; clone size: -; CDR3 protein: CASRGDRGQRTEAFF; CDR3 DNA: TGTGCCAGCAGGGGGGACAGGGGGCAACGAACTGAAGCTTTCTTT
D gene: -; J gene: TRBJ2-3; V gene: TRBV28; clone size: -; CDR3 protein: CASSSLATSTDTQYF; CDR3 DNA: TGTGCCAGCAGTTCCCTAGCGACTAGCACAGATACGCAGTATTTT
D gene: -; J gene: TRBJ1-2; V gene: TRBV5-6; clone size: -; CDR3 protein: CASSFASGGGGYTF; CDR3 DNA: TGTGCCAGCAGCTTCGCATCTGGGGGAGGTGGCTACACCTTC
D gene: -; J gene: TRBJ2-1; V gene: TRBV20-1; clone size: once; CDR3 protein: CSAIRSMEQFF; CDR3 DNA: TGCAGTGCTATTCGGAGTATGGAGCAGTTCTTC
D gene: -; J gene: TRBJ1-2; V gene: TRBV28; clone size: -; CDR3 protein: CASFTGIGYGYTF; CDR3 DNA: TGTGCCAGTTTCACAGGGATCGGCTATGGCTACACCTTC